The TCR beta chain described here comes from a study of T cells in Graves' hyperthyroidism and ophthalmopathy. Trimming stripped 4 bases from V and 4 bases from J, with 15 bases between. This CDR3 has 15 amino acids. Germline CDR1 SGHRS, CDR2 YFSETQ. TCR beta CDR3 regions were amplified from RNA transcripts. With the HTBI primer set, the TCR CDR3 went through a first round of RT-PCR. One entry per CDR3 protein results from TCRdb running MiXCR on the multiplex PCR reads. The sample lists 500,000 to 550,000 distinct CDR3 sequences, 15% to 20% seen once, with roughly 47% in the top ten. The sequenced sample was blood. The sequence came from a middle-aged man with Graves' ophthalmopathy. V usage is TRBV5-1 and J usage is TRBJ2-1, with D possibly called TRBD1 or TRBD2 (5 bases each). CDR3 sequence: CASSRGQREYNEQFF. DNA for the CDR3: TGCGCCAGCAGCCGAGGACAAAGGGAGTACAATGAGCAGTTCTTC.